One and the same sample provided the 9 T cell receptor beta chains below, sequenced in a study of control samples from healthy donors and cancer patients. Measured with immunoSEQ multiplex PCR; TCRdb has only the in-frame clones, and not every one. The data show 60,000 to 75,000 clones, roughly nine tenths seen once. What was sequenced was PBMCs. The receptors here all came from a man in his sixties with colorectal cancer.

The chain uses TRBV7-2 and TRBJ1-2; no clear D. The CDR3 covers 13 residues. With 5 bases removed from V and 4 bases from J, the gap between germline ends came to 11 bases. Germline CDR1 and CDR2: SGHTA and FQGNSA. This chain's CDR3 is CASSRGPIYGYTF. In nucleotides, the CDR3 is TGTGCCAGCAGCCGCGGACCTATCTATGGCTACACCTTC.

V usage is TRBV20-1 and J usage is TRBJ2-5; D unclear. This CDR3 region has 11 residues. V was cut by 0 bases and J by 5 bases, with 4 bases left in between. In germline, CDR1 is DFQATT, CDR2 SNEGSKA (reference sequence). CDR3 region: CSARDGETQYF. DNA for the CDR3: TGCAGTGCTAGAGATGGGGAGACCCAGTACTTC.

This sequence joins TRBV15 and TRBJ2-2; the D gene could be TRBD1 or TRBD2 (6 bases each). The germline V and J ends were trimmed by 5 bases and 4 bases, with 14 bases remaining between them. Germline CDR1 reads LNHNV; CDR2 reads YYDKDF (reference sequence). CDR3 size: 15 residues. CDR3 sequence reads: CATSEGGGGTGELFF. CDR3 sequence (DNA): TGTGCCACCAGCGAAGGGGGAGGAGGCACCGGGGAGCTGTTTTTT.

Here the CDR3 DNA reads TGTGCTAGTGGTTTGGTACGGGGGCCCTTGAACACTGAAGCTTTCTTT. Amino acids: CASGLVRGPLNTEAFF. This sequence joins TRBV12-5 and TRBJ1-1; TRBD1 might be the D (6 bases). Germline-derived CDR1 and CDR2 are LGHNT and FRNRAP. The CDR3 is 16 amino acids. The V gene lost 0 bases and the J gene lost 0 bases, with 11 bases spanning the gap.

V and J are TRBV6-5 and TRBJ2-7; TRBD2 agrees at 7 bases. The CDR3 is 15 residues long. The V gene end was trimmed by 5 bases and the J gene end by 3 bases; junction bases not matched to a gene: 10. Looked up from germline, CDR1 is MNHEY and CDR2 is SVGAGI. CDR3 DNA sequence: TGTGCCAGCAGTCCCGAAATGGGGGAGGGCTACGAGCAGTACTTC. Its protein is CASSPEMGEGYEQYF.

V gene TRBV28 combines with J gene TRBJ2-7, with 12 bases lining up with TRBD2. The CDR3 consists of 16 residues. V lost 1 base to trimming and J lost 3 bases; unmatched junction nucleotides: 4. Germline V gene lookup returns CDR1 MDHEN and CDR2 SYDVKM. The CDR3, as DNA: TGTGCCAGCAGTTTATTCGCGACTAGCGGGGGCTACGAGCAGTACTTC. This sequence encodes CASSLFATSGGYEQYF.

This CDR3 is CASSFQGYSNQPQHF. The CDR3 bases are TGTGCCAGCAGTTTTCAGGGGTATAGCAATCAGCCCCAGCATTTT. The V and J genes are TRBV27 and TRBJ1-5; a possible D gene is TRBD1 (6 bases). CDR1 and CDR2 from the germline V gene are MNHEY and SMNVEV (reference sequence). The V and J ends lost 3 bases and 0 bases respectively, with 9 bases between them. The CDR3 has 15 residues.

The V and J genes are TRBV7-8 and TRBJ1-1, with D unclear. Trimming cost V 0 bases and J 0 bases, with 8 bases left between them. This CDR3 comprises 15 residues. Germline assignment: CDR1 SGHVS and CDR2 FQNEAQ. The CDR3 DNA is TGTGCCAGCAGCTTAGCGCGGAGTATGAACACTGAAGCTTTCTTT. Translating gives CASSLARSMNTEAFF.

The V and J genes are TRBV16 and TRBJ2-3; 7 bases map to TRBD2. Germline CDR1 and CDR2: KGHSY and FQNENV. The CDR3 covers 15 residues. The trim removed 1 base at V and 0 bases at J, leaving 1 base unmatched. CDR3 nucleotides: TGTGCCAGCAGCCAATGGACTAGTAGCACAGATACGCAGTATTTT. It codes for CASSQWTSSTDTQYF.